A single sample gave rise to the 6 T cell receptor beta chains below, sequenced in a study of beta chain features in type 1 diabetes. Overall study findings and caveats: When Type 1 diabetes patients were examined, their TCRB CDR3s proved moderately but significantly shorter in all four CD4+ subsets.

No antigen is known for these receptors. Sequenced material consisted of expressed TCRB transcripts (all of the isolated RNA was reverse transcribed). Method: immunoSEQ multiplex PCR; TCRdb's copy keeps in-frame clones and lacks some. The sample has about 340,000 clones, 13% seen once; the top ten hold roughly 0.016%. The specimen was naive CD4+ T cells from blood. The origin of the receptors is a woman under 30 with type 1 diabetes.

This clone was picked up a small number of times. Written as DNA, the CDR3 is TGTGCCAGCAGCTTAGCGATGTCCGGAGGGGCCGGGGAGCTGTTTTTT. As protein: CASSLAMSGGAGELFF. The chain employs TRBV7-2 and TRBJ2-2; tentatively, D is TRBD2 (6 bases). The V gene's germline CDR1 is SGHTA and CDR2 FQGNSA. V lost 0 bases to trimming and J lost 6 bases, with 14 bases between them. CDR3 length equals 16 residues.

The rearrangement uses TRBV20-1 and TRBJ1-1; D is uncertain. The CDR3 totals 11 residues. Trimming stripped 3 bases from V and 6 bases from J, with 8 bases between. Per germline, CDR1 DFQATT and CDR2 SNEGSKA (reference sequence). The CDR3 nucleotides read TGCAGTGCTAGGGGAGCACCTGAAGCTTTCTTT. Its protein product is CSARGAPEAFF.

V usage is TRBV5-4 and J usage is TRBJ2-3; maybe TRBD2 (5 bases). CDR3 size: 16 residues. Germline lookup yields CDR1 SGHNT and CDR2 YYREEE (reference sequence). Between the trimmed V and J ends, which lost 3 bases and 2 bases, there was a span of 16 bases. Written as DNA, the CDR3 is TGTGCCAGCAGCTCGGGAAAACTAGGTTCCACAGATACGCAGTATTTT. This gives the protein CASSSGKLGSTDTQYF.

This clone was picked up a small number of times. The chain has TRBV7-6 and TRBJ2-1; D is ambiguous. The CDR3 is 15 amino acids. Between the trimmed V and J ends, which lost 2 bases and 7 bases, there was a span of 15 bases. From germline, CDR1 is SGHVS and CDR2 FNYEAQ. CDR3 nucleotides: TGTGCCAGCAGCTTATTCGGTGAAATCGGGAATGAGCAGTTCTTC. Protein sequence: CASSLFGEIGNEQFF.

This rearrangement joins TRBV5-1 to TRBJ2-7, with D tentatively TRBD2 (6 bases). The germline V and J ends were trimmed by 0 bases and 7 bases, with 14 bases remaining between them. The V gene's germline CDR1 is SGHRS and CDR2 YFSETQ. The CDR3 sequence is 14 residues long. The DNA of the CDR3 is TGCGCCAGCAGCTTGGGCGGGACGCGGGGTGAGCAGTACTTC. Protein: CASSLGGTRGEQYF.

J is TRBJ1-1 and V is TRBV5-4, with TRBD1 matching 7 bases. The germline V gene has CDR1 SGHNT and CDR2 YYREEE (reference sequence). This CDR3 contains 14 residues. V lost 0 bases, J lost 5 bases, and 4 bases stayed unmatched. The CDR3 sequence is CASSLGQGLTEAFF. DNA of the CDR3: TGTGCCAGCAGCTTGGGACAGGGTTTAACTGAAGCTTTCTTT. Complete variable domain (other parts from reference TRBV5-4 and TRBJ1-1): ETGVTQSPTHLIKTRGQQVTLRCSSQSGHNTVSWYQQALGQGPQFIFQYYREEENGRGNFPPRFSGLQFPNYSSELNVNALELDDSALYLCASSLGQGLTEAFFGQGTRLTVV.